The sequence of this TCR beta chain was determined in a study of human T cells and chemical hapten exposure. Study context: The sensitizing agent was 2% DPC, placed on around 2 cm by around 2 cm of upper inner arm skin.

A single record per CDR3 protein comes from TCRdb applying MiXCR to the RACE reads. The profile shows 110,000 to 150,000 distinct CDR3 sequences, around 11% of them singletons. This clonotype was seen a few times. Time point of the sample: patch test 2, 6 weeks after DPC sensitization. Stated treatment: therapeutic diphenylcyclopropenone sensitization with weekly scalp DPC. Alopecia patients deemed DPC-suitable, aged 18 to 70, excluding pregnancy. The sequencing here drew on whole blood, taken in connection with sensitization to the hapten diphenylcyclopropenone (DPC). This sequence originates from a woman aged 45-65 years with alopecia areata. Some clones in this sample may be carry-over from other donors' samples.

CDR3 DNA: TGTGCCAGCAGCCGGGCCGGTTCACGGGTACCAGTGGACGAGCAGTACTTC. Protein: CASSRAGSRVPVDEQYF. V usage is TRBV14 and J usage is TRBJ2-7; D ambiguous. Germline V gene sequence: CDR1 SGHDN, CDR2 FVKESK. The CDR3 runs 17 residues. Trimming took 4 bases from V and 5 from J, leaving 24 bases between them.